These 31 T cell receptor beta chains share one sample of origin, sequenced in a study of cytomegalovirus exposure and HLA in healthy donors. PCR amplification relied on 60 Vbeta primers (plus 13 Jbeta primers). The table came from immunoSEQ multiplex PCR; TCRdb's copy has only in-frame clones and leaves some out. Here the sample spans roughly 67,000 clones, around 80% being singletons. Source material: PBMCs. The receptors derive from a man aged 35 to 55 in good health and CMV-seronegative.

The V and J genes are TRBV18 and TRBJ2-6; D is unclear. Germline V CDR1 and CDR2: KGHSH, LQKENI. V gave up 3 bases and J gave up 0 bases, with 6 bases separating them. CDR3 size: 15 residues. CDR3 nucleotide sequence: TGTGCCAGCTCACCGACTGGCTCTGGGGCCAACGTCCTGACTTTC. Translation gives CASSPTGSGANVLTF.

The chain combines TRBV11-2 with TRBJ2-3, with D maybe TRBD1 (6 bases). V was pared by 0 bases and J by 1 base, with 11 bases between. CDR3 length: 16 amino acids. In germline, CDR1 is SGHAT, CDR2 FQNNGV. The CDR3 DNA follows: TGTGCCAGCAGCTTAGATCAGGGGTTCGGCACAGATACGCAGTATTTT. This codes for CASSLDQGFGTDTQYF.

The V call is TRBV6-1, the J call TRBJ1-6, with a weak D call TRBD1 (5 bases). The V gene's germline CDR1 is MNHNS and CDR2 SASEGT. V lost 0 bases, J lost 8 bases, and 11 bases lay in between. The CDR3 has 15 residues. The CDR3: CASSEASGRYSPLHF. The CDR3 DNA is TGTGCCAGCAGTGAAGCTTCAGGGCGGTATTCACCCCTCCACTTT.

The chain links TRBV28 to TRBJ2-7; TRBD2 aligns across 14 bases. Germline V CDR1 and CDR2: MDHEN, SYDVKM. The V segment lost 5 bases and the J segment 5 bases; nucleotides outside the gene matches: 5. The CDR3 loop spans 15 amino acids. The chain's CDR3 is CASSPGTSGSNEQYF. In DNA form, the CDR3 reads TGTGCCAGCAGTCCCGGGACTAGCGGGAGTAACGAGCAGTACTTC.

This clone was observed once. This chain joins TRBV6-1 and TRBJ2-5; no clear D gene. Germline V gene sequence: CDR1 MNHNS, CDR2 SASEGT. Trimming pared 6 bases from V and 5 bases from J, leaving 7 bases between. This CDR3 is 11 amino acids long. CDR3 sequence reads: CASSREETQYF. The DNA for the CDR3 is TGTGCCAGCAGCCGCGAGGAGACCCAGTACTTC.

The chain joins TRBV7-2 to TRBJ1-5; D call uncertain. The CDR3 spans 13 residues. In germline, CDR1 is SGHTA, CDR2 FQGNSA. V was clipped by 4 bases and J by 0 bases, with 4 bases between them. CDR3 coding DNA: TGTGCCAGCAGCTCTAATAGCAATCAGCCCCAGCATTTT. Translated, it gives CASSSNSNQPQHF.

The J gene is TRBJ1-4, the V gene TRBV7-2; TRBD1 matches at 11 bases. The germline CDR1 and CDR2 sequences are SGHTA and FQGNSA. The CDR3 runs to 16 residues. Trimming took 5 bases from V and 8 from J; bases not matched to a gene: 10. This CDR3 reads CASSRIGQGAGEKLFF. CDR3 DNA: TGTGCCAGCAGCCGGATTGGACAGGGGGCAGGAGAAAAACTGTTTTTT. Filled out from reference TRBV7-2 and TRBJ1-4, the complete variable domain reads GAGVSQSPSNKVTEKGKDVELRCDPISGHTALYWYRQSLGQGLEFLIYFQGNSAPDKSGLPSDRFSAERTGGSVSTLTIQRTQQEDSAVYLCASSRIGQGAGEKLFFGSGTQLSVL.

This clone came up a few times. This rearrangement joins TRBV7-7 to TRBJ1-4; the match to TRBD1 covers 8 bases. The CDR3 covers 13 residues. The germline CDR1 and CDR2 sequences are SSHAT and FNYEAQ (reference sequence). Unmatched junction bases numbered 5, after V lost 4 bases and J lost 10 bases. The CDR3 DNA is TGTGCCAGCAGCTCCGACAGGGGTGGAAAACTGTTTTTT. Translation: CASSSDRGGKLFF.

This rearrangement joins TRBV5-1 to TRBJ1-2; D remains unclear. The CDR3 runs to 14 residues. Germline assignment: CDR1 SGHRS and CDR2 YFSETQ. V was shortened by 0 bases and J by 0 bases, with 6 bases between the two germline ends. Written as DNA, the CDR3 is TGCGCCAGCAGCTTGGATACGGCTAACTATGGCTACACCTTC. It codes for CASSLDTANYGYTF.

The V call is TRBV28, the J call TRBJ1-4; 9 bases are a match to TRBD1. The CDR3 spans 14 residues. Per the germline V gene, CDR1 is MDHEN and CDR2 is SYDVKM. V lost 6 bases to trimming and J lost 5 bases; unmatched junction nucleotides: 4. The CDR3 region is CASSSGQGNEKLFF. The CDR3 region has the DNA TGTGCCAGCAGCTCAGGACAGGGGAATGAAAAACTGTTTTTT.

This CDR3 reads CASSLVAGSLGTEAFF. The CDR3, as DNA: TGTGCCAGCAGCTTAGTAGCCGGCAGCTTAGGCACTGAAGCTTTCTTT. This chain connects TRBV7-8 to TRBJ1-1; D not certain. Germline V gene lookup returns CDR1 SGHVS and CDR2 FQNEAQ. The V end was cut by 1 base, the J end by 4 bases, with 16 bases between. This CDR3 is built from 16 residues.

The V and J genes are TRBV14 and TRBJ2-6; D remains ambiguous. CDR1 is SGHDN, CDR2 FVKESK, per germline. This CDR3 comprises 13 residues. V lost 4 bases and J lost 3, with 4 bases in between. Here the CDR3 DNA reads TGTGCCAGCAGCCTTCATGGGGCCAACGTCCTGACTTTC. Translating gives CASSLHGANVLTF. The whole variable domain, remainder taken from reference TRBV14 and TRBJ2-6, is EAGVTQFPSHSVIEKGQTVTLRCDPISGHDNLYWYRRVMGKEIKFLLHFVKESKQDESGMPNNRFLAERTGGTYSTLKVQPAELEDSGVYFCASSLHGANVLTFGAGSRLTVL.

This chain uses TRBV2 with TRBJ2-2; TRBD1 agrees at 8 bases. The germline V gene has CDR1 SNHLY and CDR2 FYNNEI. CDR3 length: 16 residues. Trimming at V came to 5 bases and at J to 4 bases, leaving 9 bases not matched to a gene. CDR3 nucleotides: TGTGCCAGCAGTACCGGACAGGGTGTAGGCACCGGGGAGCTGTTTTTT. Encoded protein: CASSTGQGVGTGELFF.

J is TRBJ1-6 and V is TRBV15; D is uncertain. Between the trimmed V and J ends, which lost 1 base and 3 bases, there was a span of 7 bases. This CDR3 region has 15 residues. Germline CDR1 LNHNV, CDR2 YYDKDF (reference sequence). CDR3 protein: CATSRVGSYNSPLHF. CDR3 nucleotides: TGTGCCACCAGCAGAGTCGGGAGCTATAATTCACCCCTCCACTTT.

The rearrangement joins TRBV5-1 to TRBJ1-1; weak D call: TRBD1 (6 bases). The CDR3 consists of 18 residues. Germline V gene data show CDR1 as SGHRS and CDR2 as YFSETQ. Trimming took 4 bases from V and 0 from J, leaving 22 bases between them. In DNA form, the CDR3 reads TGCGCCAGCAGCCCATTGGGCCAGGGGCGATTCATGAACACTGAAGCTTTCTTT. This codes for CASSPLGQGRFMNTEAFF.

This chain connects TRBV7-7 to TRBJ1-1; 8 nucleotides line up with TRBD1. With V trimmed by 5 bases and J by 9 bases, 5 bases remained unmatched. Germline CDR1 reads SSHAT; CDR2 reads FNYEAQ (reference sequence). The CDR3 spans 12 residues. This CDR3 reads CASSGPGGKAFF. Written as DNA, the CDR3 is TGTGCCAGCAGCGGACCAGGGGGCAAAGCTTTCTTT.

The chain uses TRBV6-1 and TRBJ2-3; the D is unclear. Trimming removed 4 bases at V and 2 bases at J, with 7 bases between. The CDR3 loop spans 13 amino acids. Germline V gives CDR1 MNHNS, CDR2 SASEGT. The CDR3: CASSVRPTDTQYF. The CDR3, as DNA: TGTGCCAGCAGTGTCAGGCCCACAGATACGCAGTATTTT.

V is TRBV18 and J is TRBJ2-3; D ambiguous. Germline CDR1 and CDR2: KGHSH and LQKENI. V was shortened by 3 bases and J by 0 bases, with 13 bases between the two germline ends. The CDR3 has 16 residues. CDR3 bases: TGTGCCAGCTCACCGAGTGGTCTCGCCAGCACAGATACGCAGTATTTT. This translates into CASSPSGLASTDTQYF.

The rearrangement joins TRBV6-6 to TRBJ1-2, with 7 bases that match TRBD1. V shed 4 bases, J shed 8 bases, and the junction held 13 bases outside the gene matches. The length of the CDR3 is 15 residues. Germline V gives CDR1 MNHNY, CDR2 SVGAGI (reference sequence). This CDR3 is CASSFGPGTASGYTF. The DNA of the CDR3 is TGTGCCAGCAGTTTCGGTCCAGGGACAGCTTCGGGCTACACCTTC.

This clone was recorded once. The V and J genes are TRBV7-2 and TRBJ2-1; TRBD2 matches 7 bases. Germline assignment: CDR1 SGHTA and CDR2 FQGNSA. The CDR3 contains 16 residues. The J segment lost 9 bases and the V segment lost 0 bases, leaving 11 bases of the junction unmatched. This CDR3 is CASSLAGIAGQGEQFF. In nucleotides, the CDR3 is TGTGCCAGCAGCTTAGCGGGGATAGCGGGCCAGGGTGAGCAGTTCTTC.

The chain links TRBV6-1 to TRBJ2-7; 10 nucleotides agree with TRBD1. V was clipped by 5 bases and J by 5 bases; unmatched bases: 6. This CDR3 has 14 amino acids. CDR1 is MNHNS, CDR2 SASEGT, per germline. The CDR3 region has the DNA TGTGCCAGCAGTTTACGGACAGGGGGAGACGAGCAGTACTTC. This codes for CASSLRTGGDEQYF.

This clone has just one count. This chain links TRBV7-2 with TRBJ1-1; D may be TRBD1 (5 bases). V was pared by 1 base and J by 5 bases, with 14 bases between. In germline, CDR1 is SGHTA, CDR2 FQGNSA. CDR3 length: 15 amino acids. CDR3 sequence: CASSLDGQGVTEAFF. In DNA, the CDR3 is TGTGCCAGCAGCTTAGATGGGCAGGGTGTGACTGAAGCTTTCTTT.

Remarks on this clone: Other DNA sequences from this sample encode an identical CDR3 as well. The V call is TRBV20-1, the J call TRBJ2-5; D remains unclear. Per germline, CDR1 DFQATT and CDR2 SNEGSKA (reference sequence). This CDR3 has 11 amino acids. Trimming removed 1 base at V and 3 bases at J, with 3 bases between. CDR3 sequence reads: CSARVKETQYF. In nucleotides, the CDR3 is TGCAGTGCTAGAGTCAAAGAGACCCAGTACTTC.

The chain couples TRBV2 to TRBJ1-1, with D hard to call. Trimming took 6 bases from V and 5 from J, leaving 7 bases between them. The CDR3 covers 11 residues. Germline CDR1 and CDR2: SNHLY and FYNNEI. DNA of the CDR3: TGTGCCAGCAGGAGAGGTACTGAAGCTTTCTTT. Translated: CASRRGTEAFF.

The V call is TRBV6-6, the J call TRBJ2-1, with 8 bases fitting TRBD1. Germline assignment: CDR1 MNHNY and CDR2 SVGAGI (reference sequence). This CDR3 contains 14 residues. V lost 7 bases and J lost 2; bases outside the gene matches: 4. The CDR3 sequence: CASTGTGTYNEQFF. DNA of the CDR3: TGTGCCAGCACCGGGACAGGAACCTACAATGAGCAGTTCTTC.

This chain links TRBV7-9 with TRBJ1-5; TRBD1 matches at 8 bases. Germline values: CDR1 SEHNR, CDR2 FQNEAQ (reference sequence). J was trimmed by 7 bases and V by 3 bases; bases with no gene match: 5. The CDR3 extends over 14 amino acids. Here the CDR3 DNA reads TGTGCCAGCAGCTTCGGACAGGGTGGACAGCCCCAGCATTTT. Amino acids: CASSFGQGGQPQHF.

The CDR3 loop is CASSRWRRDFGYTF. The CDR3, as DNA: TGTGCCTCGAGCAGGTGGCGCAGGGATTTCGGCTACACCTTC. This chain connects TRBV6-1 to TRBJ1-2; TRBD1 is a possible D gene (5 bases). The CDR3 runs 14 residues. Trimming left V 11 bases short and J 8 bases short, with 24 bases between. Germline loops: CDR1 MNHNS, CDR2 SASEGT.

This clone was seen a few times. The V call is TRBV6-5, the J call TRBJ1-1, with 7 bases aligning to TRBD1. V gave up 6 bases and J gave up 4 bases; unmatched junction bases: 8. The CDR3 totals 14 residues. From germline, CDR1 is MNHEY and CDR2 SVGAGI. The CDR3 loop reads CASRPRAGGTEAFF. CDR3 in DNA: TGTGCCAGCAGGCCCAGAGCAGGGGGCACTGAAGCTTTCTTT.

This clone appeared a single time. V gene TRBV27 combines with J gene TRBJ1-3, with 11 bases aligning to TRBD1. The CDR3 totals 19 residues. Germline V gives CDR1 MNHEY, CDR2 SMNVEV (reference sequence). Trimming at V came to 0 bases and at J to 0 bases, leaving 7 bases not matched to a gene. The CDR3 reads CASSLSGGQGVPSGNTIYF. The CDR3 DNA reads TGTGCCAGCAGTTTATCGGGGGGACAGGGGGTCCCCTCTGGAAACACCATATATTTT.

The chain combines TRBV7-9 with TRBJ2-3; 9 positions agree with TRBD2. Germline assignment: CDR1 SEHNR and CDR2 FQNEAQ (reference sequence). This CDR3 has 13 amino acids. J was trimmed by 4 bases and V by 4 bases; bases with no gene match: 0. The DNA of the CDR3 is TGTGCCAGCAGCTCTAGCGGGGCAGATACGCAGTATTTT. It yields the protein CASSSSGADTQYF.

The V gene is TRBV18, the J gene TRBJ1-3; no definite D call. Trimming shortened V by 0 bases and J by 2 bases, and 8 bases separated the two germline ends. The CDR3 is 15 residues long. The V gene's germline CDR1 is KGHSH and CDR2 LQKENI. The CDR3 sequence is CASSPPRRAGNTIYF. Written as DNA, the CDR3 is TGTGCCAGCTCACCACCGCGGAGGGCTGGAAACACCATATATTTT.